The T cell receptor beta chain under discussion was sequenced for a study of cytomegalovirus exposure and HLA in healthy donors. Study-wide findings and caveats: It has been reported that TCR beta sequences accurately predicted the HLA-A and HLA-B alleles of most subjects. HLA allele associations emerged for about 16,000 TCR beta sequences in a later analysis, at 0.05 false discovery rate.

Comment on this clone: The target antigen is unknown.

The CDR3 contains 12 residues. The V end lost 1 base, the J end lost 5 bases, and 5 bases lay between the germline ends. The V gene's germline CDR1 is SGHTA and CDR2 FQGNSA. Donors likely had unrecorded immune exposures despite being nominally healthy when sampled. With 60 Vbeta and 13 Jbeta primers, the PCR was carried out. Clones were read by immunoSEQ multiplex PCR, and TCRdb kept only the in-frame ones, dropping some. This sample has 120,000 to 150,000 clones, with 73% found just once. Sequencing input: PBMCs. The TCR originated in a young woman in good health and CMV-seronegative. V and J are TRBV7-2 and TRBJ2-5; D uncertain. DNA for the CDR3: TGTGCCAGCAGCTTAGATCTGGAGACCCAGTACTTC. Encoded protein: CASSLDLETQYF.